This is a list of T cell receptor beta chains from one sample in a study of shared clonotypes between healthy human individuals. Measured with immunoSEQ multiplex PCR; TCRdb has only the in-frame clones, and not every one. Among about 1 million clones listed, under 80% were seen once. Sequenced material: memory CD4+ T cells sorted from blood. The source is a man aged 18 to 35 in good health. Each CDR3 is given with its conserved first and last residue. A D gene is named only where the DNA matches it firmly. Size tells how often a clone was seen (once, few, many) or the class of an expanded clone, and some rows leave it out.

v_call	d_call	clone_size	j_call	cdr3_nt	cdr3_aa
TRBV18	-	-	TRBJ1-1	TGTGCCAGCTCACCACCGGGGGGCGCGGGTAACACTGAAGCTTTCTTT	CASSPPGGAGNTEAFF
TRBV7-2	-	few	TRBJ1-2	TGTGCCAGCAGCCCTACGGGGGGAACTAACTATGGCTACACCTTC	CASSPTGGTNYGYTF
TRBV7-2	TRBD2	-	TRBJ2-7	TGTGCCAGCAGCTTGGACCCACTAAGACTAGCGGGAGTGAGGGAGCAGTACTTC	CASSLDPLRLAGVREQYF
TRBV5-1	-	-	TRBJ2-3	TGCGCCAGCAGCTCGGGCACAGATACGCAGTATTTT	CASSSGTDTQYF
TRBV28	-	-	TRBJ1-6	TGTGCCAGCAGTTCATCCCCCCGACCCCTCCACTTT	CASSSSPRPLHF
TRBV29-1	-	once	TRBJ2-1	TGCAGCGTTGAAGGAGACGCCAATGAGCAGTTCTTC	CSVEGDANEQFF
TRBV5-1	TRBD1	once	TRBJ2-7	TGCGCCAGCAGCTTGGGACAGGGTACGGGCGACGAGCAGTACTTC	CASSLGQGTGDEQYF
TRBV6-1	TRBD2	-	TRBJ2-3	TGTGCCACCCAGACCTCTAGCGGTGCGGATACGCAGTATTTT	CATQTSSGADTQYF
TRBV16	-	-	TRBJ2-7	TGTGCCAGCGCAATTGACTCCGGTAGCTCCTACGAGCAGTACTTC	CASAIDSGSSYEQYF
TRBV5-1	-	once	TRBJ1-1	TGCGCCAGCAGCCCAAGGGGGGGACAGAACACTGAAGCTTTCTTT	CASSPRGGQNTEAFF
TRBV6-6	-	-	TRBJ1-2	TGTGCCAGCATGGGCCTCTATGGCTACACCTTC	CASMGLYGYTF
TRBV5-8	TRBD2	-	TRBJ2-2	TGTGCCAGCAGCAGAACCGGGACTAGAACTGGGGAGCTGTTTTTT	CASSRTGTRTGELFF